The clone carrying this TCR beta chain was observed once. The CDR3 is 16 residues long. Losses at the gene ends were 5 bases for V and 0 bases for J; bases not matched to a gene: 7. Germline-derived CDR1 and CDR2 are KGHSH and LQKENI. This specimen comes from a study of blood T cell repertoires in COVID-19. Study-level information: The cDNA or gDNA used as material had been derived from T cells, B-cell-depleted T cells, or PBMCs.

Using immunoSEQ multiplex PCR, the repertoire was profiled, and TCRdb retains in-frame clones only, with some absent. The profile covers 300,000 to 350,000 clones, with 90% appearing a single time and 6.5% to 8% taken by the ten largest. Sample: peripheral blood. V is TRBV18 and J is TRBJ1-3; the match to TRBD1 covers 7 bases. This receptor was obtained from a woman aged 30 to 39 with COVID-19, enrolled during active disease. The CDR3: CASSAGQTSSGNTIYF. CDR3 DNA: TGTGCCAGCTCAGCGGGACAGACAAGCTCTGGAAACACCATATATTTT.